This T cell receptor beta chain is drawn from a study of long-term antiretroviral therapy in people with HIV. Study details: Specimens dating back about a decade before the 2015 immediate-ART recommendation are the oldest included.

V lost 1 base and J lost 6; bases outside the gene matches: 8. Germline lookup yields CDR1 SGHVS and CDR2 FNYEAQ. This CDR3 is 16 amino acids long. The libraries were made with immunoSEQ v3.0 at survey level. Produced via immunoSEQ multiplex PCR; TCRdb's table is partial and in-frame only. The repertoire holds under 45,000 clones, with about 95% as singletons. On this clone itself: Antigen specificity is unknown.

Study-wide results and caveats: Participants lacked recorded data on ART adherence, viral resistance or therapy changes. Diversity went up after ART and still fell short of transplant donor controls. Repertoires with HIV possessed tighter CDR3 length spans than those of controls.

The sequenced sample was unsorted PBMCs, obtained almost 9.5 years after starting antiretroviral therapy. The chain employs TRBV7-6 and TRBJ1-4; 7 bases match TRBD1. The origin of this receptor is a man between 25 and 39 years old with HIV. The CDR3 region is CASSLGNRGHHEKLFF. For the CDR3, the DNA is TGTGCCAGCAGCTTAGGGAACAGGGGTCACCATGAAAAACTGTTTTTT.